Many counts were recorded for the clone carrying this TCR beta chain. This record comes from a study of response to subunit inactivated influenza vaccine. A single record per CDR3 protein comes from TCRdb applying MiXCR to the RT-PCR reads. Among 450,000 to 500,000 distinct CDR3 sequences listed, approximately 11% were seen once. Germline assignment: CDR1 SGHTA and CDR2 FQGNSA. The CDR3 consists of 14 residues. V was trimmed by 0 bases and J by 6 bases, leaving 9 bases between them. The rearrangement uses TRBV7-2 and TRBJ2-1; the D is unclear. The sample was PBMCs from blood, taken more than 35 days after vaccination. The receptor was derived from a man aged 45-60 years who received an inactivated influenza vaccine. The CDR3 sequence: CASSLAGVANEQFF. Written as DNA, the CDR3 is TGTGCCAGCAGCTTAGCTGGCGTCGCCAATGAGCAGTTCTTC.